The rows below give T cell receptor beta chains drawn from one sample of a study of CD8 T cells in ankylosing spondylitis. TCRdb fed the 5' RACE reads into MiXCR, producing one record per CDR3 protein. This table holds almost 30,000 distinct CDR3 sequences, roughly 5% found once. Sequencing was done on a sample of blood, either unsorted or a sorted T cell fraction (not recorded which). The receptors here all came from a female donor with ankylosing spondylitis or in good health (not recorded which). The CDR3 runs from the conserved cysteine through the conserved F or W. D genes are given only for firm matches. Not every row has a clone size; where given, it reads once, few, many or a size class.

TGTGCCAGCAGCCCACTGCGGAGCGGGGGGGACGCTAGCACAGATACGCAGTATTTT	CASSPLRSGGDASTDTQYF	TRBD2	many	TRBJ2-3	TRBV9
TGTGCCAGCAGCGTAGACTCTGGGGCCAACGTCCTGACTTTC	CASSVDSGANVLTF	NA	many	TRBJ2-6	TRBV9
TGTGCCAGCAGCGTAGAGTCGTTGGATCAGCCCCAGCATTTT	CASSVESLDQPQHF	NA	many	TRBJ1-5	TRBV9
TGTGCCAGCAGCGTAGGGACAGGGAATTACGAGCAGTACTTC	CASSVGTGNYEQYF	TRBD1	many	TRBJ2-7	TRBV9
TGTGCCAGCAGCGTAGGGGGGACCCCCTATCTGGAGACCCAGTACTTC	CASSVGGTPYLETQYF	NA	many	TRBJ2-5	TRBV9
TGTGCCAGCAGCGTAAGCGTAGGTGACGGTGGGGAGCAGTACTTC	CASSVSVGDGGEQYF	NA	few	TRBJ2-7	TRBV9
TGTGCCAGCAGCGCACACGGAGGGATGGGCTCCTACGAGCAGTACTTC	CASSAHGGMGSYEQYF	NA	many	TRBJ2-7	TRBV9
TGTGCCAGCTCCCCAGTCTACGAGCAGTACTTC	CASSPVYEQYF	NA	NA	TRBJ2-7	TRBV18
TGTGCCAGCACCATCATGGGACTAGCCACAGATACGCAGTATTTT	CASTIMGLATDTQYF	TRBD2	few	TRBJ2-3	TRBV9
TGTGCCAGCAGCGTAGCGGGGGAGGACATTCAGTACTTC	CASSVAGEDIQYF	NA	NA	TRBJ2-4	TRBV9
TGTGCCAGCAGCGTAGGCTCTGTCGGCTCTGGAAACACCATATATTTT	CASSVGSVGSGNTIYF	NA	many	TRBJ1-3	TRBV9
TGTGCCAGCAGCGTAGGGGTCGAGGTGAACAACCGAGGATACGAGCAGTACTTC	CASSVGVEVNNRGYEQYF	NA	NA	TRBJ2-7	TRBV9
TGTGCCAGCACCCTCCGGGAGGGGCTTTACAATGAGCAGTTCTTC	CASTLREGLYNEQFF	TRBD2	many	TRBJ2-1	TRBV9
TGTGCCATTCGAGGACAGGGAGGTTGGACGGCCAAAAACATTCAGTACTTC	CAIRGQGGWTAKNIQYF	TRBD1	many	TRBJ2-4	TRBV10-3
TGTGCCAGCAGCGAGAAGGGTATGAACACTGAAGCTTTCTTT	CASSEKGMNTEAFF	NA	medium-sized	TRBJ1-1	TRBV9
TGTGCCAGCAGCGTAGATCCCCGGCAGAGCTCCTACAATGAGCAGTTCTTC	CASSVDPRQSSYNEQFF	NA	many	TRBJ2-1	TRBV9
TGTGCCAGCAGCGGGGCCGGGGGGTTGAATGAGCAGTTCTTC	CASSGAGGLNEQFF	TRBD2	few	TRBJ2-1	TRBV9
TGTGCCAGCAGCGTAGGGACAGGATACAATGAGCAGTTCTTC	CASSVGTGYNEQFF	TRBD1	many	TRBJ2-1	TRBV9
TGTGCCAGCAGTGATTTGGGACAGCCAAATCAGCCCCAGCATTTT	CASSDLGQPNQPQHF	TRBD1	few	TRBJ1-5	TRBV9
TGTGCCAGCAGCGGAGAAATCCTGAACACCGAAGCTTTCTTT	CASSGEILNTEAFF	NA	NA	TRBJ1-1	TRBV9
TGTGCCAGCAGCGTAGTCTGGGGGAACGCTGAAGCTTTCTTT	CASSVVWGNAEAFF	NA	few	TRBJ1-1	TRBV9
TGTGCCAGCAGCGTAGTCGGGGCCAACGTCCTGACTTTC	CASSVVGANVLTF	NA	NA	TRBJ2-6	TRBV9
TGTGCCAGAGGAGGGGGACACCGAGTTCGGTCCTACAATGAGCAGTTCTTC	CARGGGHRVRSYNEQFF	NA	many	TRBJ2-1	TRBV27
TGTGCCAGCAGCCCTCAGACAGGGGGATTCACTGAAGCTTTCTTT	CASSPQTGGFTEAFF	TRBD1	many	TRBJ1-1	TRBV9
TGTGCCAGCAGCACCCGACAGGGAGGTGAGCAGTTCTTC	CASSTRQGGEQFF	NA	many	TRBJ2-1	TRBV9
TGTGCCAGCAGCGTATCCAGGGGGCAAGATACGCAGTATTTT	CASSVSRGQDTQYF	TRBD1	few	TRBJ2-3	TRBV9
TGTGCCAGCAGCGAAGGACAAACAGCCTACGAGCAGTACTTC	CASSEGQTAYEQYF	NA	medium-sized	TRBJ2-7	TRBV9